The T cell receptor beta chain described here comes from a study of technical replicates of blood from a handful of donors. Germline assignment: CDR1 LNHDA and CDR2 SQIVND (reference sequence). The V end lost 3 bases, the J end lost 6 bases, and 15 bases lay between the germline ends. CDR3 size: 15 residues. Clones were sequenced by immunoSEQ multiplex PCR, and TCRdb holds only the in-frame ones, with some missing. The table records about 48,000 clones, 80% to 95% of them present only once. V gene TRBV19 combines with J gene TRBJ1-5; perhaps TRBD1 as D (6 bases). Sequencing was done on a sample of PBMCs. This sequence was found in a human donor in good health. Some clones in this sample may be carry-over from other donors' samples. In nucleotides, the CDR3 is TGTGCCAGTAGTATTATTGGGGGCACAGGTCAGCCCCAGCATTTT. Translated, it gives CASSIIGGTGQPQHF.